This T cell receptor (beta chain) was identified in a study of cytomegalovirus exposure and HLA in healthy donors. Study-wide background: The same platform as the approximately 730 first-cohort repertoires was used for the 90 to 150 validation repertoires, a later analysis reported.

This clone is a singleton in its sample. Antigen: not known. CDR1 and CDR2 (germline): MGHRA, YSYEKL. The CDR3 loop spans 16 amino acids. V lost 0 bases and J 2 bases, leaving 11 bases between the germline ends. Whole-study results and caveats: In vitro checks showed that a few CMV-associated chains really do target CMV antigens. According to reports, the classifier identified cytomegalovirus status with high specificity and sensitivity. Rarity marked most TCR sequences, yet some public TCRs occurred in many donors.

Data came from immunoSEQ multiplex PCR; TCRdb stores just in-frame clones and leaves some out. The sample consists of more than 250,000 clones, around 86% of them appearing once. The clonotype originates from a woman under 30 in good health and CMV-seronegative. The chain recombines TRBV4-1 with TRBJ2-1; weak D call: TRBD2 (5 bases). Sequenced: PBMCs. The CDR3 DNA is TGCGCCAGCAGCCAAGATGTTAGCGAAACCTACAATGAGCAGTTCTTC. This translates into CASSQDVSETYNEQFF.